The 9 T cell receptor beta chains reported below all come from one sample, sequenced in a study of cytomegalovirus exposure and HLA in healthy donors. Both 60 Vbeta primers and 13 Jbeta primers went into the PCR. Produced via immunoSEQ multiplex PCR; TCRdb's table is partial and in-frame only. The sample shows some 130,000 clones, roughly 82% of them seen only once. Sequencing was carried out using PBMCs. The origin of the receptors is a man in his fifties or sixties in good health and CMV-seronegative.

V usage is TRBV5-1 and J usage is TRBJ2-1, with 11 nucleotides matching TRBD2. V dropped 6 bases and J dropped 0; count of bases not matched to a gene: 5. The CDR3 runs 16 residues. From germline, CDR1 is SGHRS and CDR2 YFSETQ. The CDR3 nucleotides are TGCGCCAGCACCATCACTAGCGGGAGCTCCTACAATGAGCAGTTCTTC. Protein: CASTITSGSSYNEQFF.

The chain couples TRBV2 to TRBJ2-5; 10 bases are a match to TRBD2. Per germline, CDR1 SNHLY and CDR2 FYNNEI. With V trimmed by 7 bases and J by 6 bases, 11 bases remained unmatched. This CDR3 is 15 amino acids long. The CDR3 sequence is CASTAERGGRKTQYF. CDR3 nucleotide sequence: TGTGCCAGCACCGCGGAGCGGGGGGGCCGGAAGACCCAGTACTTC. The full variable domain, its missing parts supplied by reference TRBV2 and TRBJ2-5, is EPEVTQTPSHQVTQMGQEVILRCVPISNHLYFYWYRQILGQKVEFLVSFYNNEISEKSEIFDDQFSVERPDGSNFTLKIRSTKLEDSAMYFCASTAERGGRKTQYFGPGTRLLVL.

The J gene is TRBJ1-1, the V gene TRBV7-9, with D possibly TRBD1 on 5 matching bases. The CDR3 runs 15 residues. The ends were cut back, 2 bases at V and 6 bases at J, with 16 bases in the middle. The germline CDR1 and CDR2 sequences are SEHNR and FQNEAQ (reference sequence). CDR3 in DNA: TGTGCCAGCAGCTTATCCAGGGAGGGTTACGCTGAAGCTTTCTTT. As protein: CASSLSREGYAEAFF.

This clone has only one observation. The sample contains more than one DNA sequence encoding this CDR3. The chain links TRBV27 to TRBJ2-3, with TRBD2 identical over 8 bases. CDR3 length equals 15 residues. Unmatched junction bases numbered 0, after V lost 0 bases and J lost 1 base. In germline, CDR1 is MNHEY, CDR2 SMNVEV (reference sequence). The CDR3 spells CASSLSAGGTDTQYF. The CDR3 DNA follows: TGTGCCAGCAGTTTATCAGCGGGGGGCACAGATACGCAGTATTTT.

CDR3 region: CASSLGTPEPDTQYF. The CDR3 nucleotides are TGCGCCAGCAGCTTGGGTACACCCGAACCAGATACGCAGTATTTT. This chain links TRBV5-1 with TRBJ2-3; unclear D gene. The CDR3 is 15 amino acids. CDR1 and CDR2 from the germline V gene are SGHRS and YFSETQ. The ends were cut back, 0 bases at V and 4 bases at J, with 12 bases in the middle. The whole variable domain, remainder taken from reference TRBV5-1 and TRBJ2-3, is KAGVTQTPRYLIKTRGQQVTLSCSPISGHRSVSWYQQTPGQGLQFLFEYFSETQRNKGNFPGRFSGRQFSNSRSEMNVSTLELGDSALYLCASSLGTPEPDTQYFGPGTRLTVL.

This clone has just one count. The gene calls are TRBV5-4 and TRBJ1-2, with 7 bases that match TRBD1. The CDR3 contains 15 residues. Trimming cost V 4 bases and J 12 bases; bases outside gene matches: 18. CDR1 and CDR2 from the germline V gene are SGHNT and YYREEE (reference sequence). The CDR3 nucleotides are TGTGCCAGCAGCCTCGAAACCTCGACAGTCCAGGGGGACACCTTC. It codes for CASSLETSTVQGDTF. The whole variable domain, filled in from reference TRBV5-4 and TRBJ1-2, reads ETGVTQSPTHLIKTRGQQVTLRCSSQSGHNTVSWYQQALGQGPQFIFQYYREEENGRGNFPPRFSGLQFPNYSSELNVNALELDDSALYLCASSLETSTVQGDTFGSGTRLTVV.

The CDR3 DNA follows: TGTGCCAGTAGTATAGATCGGACAGGCTCTGGGGCCAACGTCCTGACTTTC. It is translated as CASSIDRTGSGANVLTF. The chain couples TRBV19 to TRBJ2-6; 7 bases are a match to TRBD1. Germline CDR1 reads LNHDA; CDR2 reads SQIVND (reference sequence). The CDR3 spans 17 residues. Trimming at V came to 0 bases and at J to 0 bases, leaving 2 bases not matched to a gene. Supplemented by reference TRBV19 and TRBJ2-6, the full variable domain reads DGGITQSPKYLFRKEGQNVTLSCEQNLNHDAMYWYRQDPGQGLRLIYYSQIVNDFQKGDIAEGYSVSREKKESFPLTVTSAQKNPTAFYLCASSIDRTGSGANVLTFGAGSRLTVL.

The V gene is TRBV4-2, the J gene TRBJ1-6; tentative D call: TRBD1 (5 bases). Germline-derived CDR1 and CDR2 are LGHNA and YNFKEQ. The CDR3 covers 16 residues. V was pared by 3 bases and J by 6 bases, with 15 bases between. The CDR3 DNA reads as TGTGCCAGCAGCCAGGCGGGACGGAGGTCTAATTCACCCCTCCACTTT. It yields the protein CASSQAGRRSNSPLHF.

A few counts support this clone. The chain recombines TRBV14 with TRBJ2-1, with TRBD2 identical over 9 bases. The CDR3 is made up of 15 amino acids. The junction had 0 bases not matched to a gene; V was cut back by 2 bases and J by 1 base. CDR1 is SGHDN, CDR2 FVKESK, per germline. In nucleotides, the CDR3 is TGTGCCAGCAGCCAACTAGCGGGGTCCTACAATGAGCAGTTCTTC. Amino acids: CASSQLAGSYNEQFF.